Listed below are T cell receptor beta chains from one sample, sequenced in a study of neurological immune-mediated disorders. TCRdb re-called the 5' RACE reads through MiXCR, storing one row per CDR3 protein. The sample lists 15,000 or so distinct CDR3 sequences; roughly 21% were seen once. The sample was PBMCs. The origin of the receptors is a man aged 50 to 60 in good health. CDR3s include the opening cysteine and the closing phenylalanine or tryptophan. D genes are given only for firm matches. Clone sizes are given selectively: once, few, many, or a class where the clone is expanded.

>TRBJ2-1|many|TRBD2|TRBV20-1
TGCAGTGCTAGATCAGGTGGGCTAGCGGGTGGCAATGAGCAGTTCTTC
CSARSGGLAGGNEQFF
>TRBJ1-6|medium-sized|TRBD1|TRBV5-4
TGTGCCAGTACCACCGGGACAGAGTATAATTCACCCCTCCACTTT
CASTTGTEYNSPLHF
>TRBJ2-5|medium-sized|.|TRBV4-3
TGCGCCAGCAGGGTGGATTGGCGCGCCCAAGAGACCCAGTACTTC
CASRVDWRAQETQYF
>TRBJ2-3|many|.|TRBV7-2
TGTGCCAGCAGCCGATCTGGCGGGATACGCACAGATACGCAGTATTTT
CASSRSGGIRTDTQYF
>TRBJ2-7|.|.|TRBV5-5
TGTGCCAGCAGCATCACAGGGGCGGGGGGAGGCTACGAGCAGTACTTC
CASSITGAGGGYEQYF
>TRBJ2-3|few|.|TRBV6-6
TGTGCCAGCAGAACGACAGGCGGAGATACGCAGTATTTT
CASRTTGGDTQYF
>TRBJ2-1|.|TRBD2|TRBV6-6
TGTGCCAGCACCAACTTGGGGAGAGCGGGAGCTGTGGGTAATGAGCAGTTCTTC
CASTNLGRAGAVGNEQFF
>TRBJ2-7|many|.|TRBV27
TGTGCCAGCAGTTTAAGGGGGGGCTCCGAGCAGTACTTC
CASSLRGGSEQYF
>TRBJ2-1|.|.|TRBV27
TGTGCCAGCAGACCTCCGCCGGGCCCGTACAATGAGCAGTTCTTC
CASRPPPGPYNEQFF
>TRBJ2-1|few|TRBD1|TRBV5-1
TGCGCCAGCAGCTTGGACAGGGGGAGCGATGAGCAGTTCTTC
CASSLDRGSDEQFF
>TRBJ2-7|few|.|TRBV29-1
TGCAGCGTGATAGAGGGGCCCTACGAGCAGTACTTC
CSVIEGPYEQYF
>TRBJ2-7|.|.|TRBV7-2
TGTGTCAGCATCTTAGGCTCTCCCTACGAGCAGTACTTC
CVSILGSPYEQYF
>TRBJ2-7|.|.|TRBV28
TGTGCCAGCAGTTATATACAGGGAAGCTCCTACGAGCAGTACTTC
CASSYIQGSSYEQYF
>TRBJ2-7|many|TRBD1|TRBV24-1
TGTGCCACCAGTGCGCAGGGGGCCTACGAGCAGTACTTC
CATSAQGAYEQYF
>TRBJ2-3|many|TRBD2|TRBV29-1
TGCAGCGCTGCCGGGGGGGGGCGGACAGATACGCAGTATTTT
CSAAGGGRTDTQYF
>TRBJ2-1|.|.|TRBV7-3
TGTGCCAGCAGCTTAACCAACTCCGATGAGCAGTTCTTC
CASSLTNSDEQFF
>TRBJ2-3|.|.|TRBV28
TGTGCCAGCAGAGTCGGGGATACGCAGTATTTT
CASRVGDTQYF
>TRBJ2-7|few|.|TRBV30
TGTGCCTGGAGCGGCGAGTTCGCGCCAAGCTCCTACGAGCAGTACTTC
CAWSGEFAPSSYEQYF
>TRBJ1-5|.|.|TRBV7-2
TGTGCCAGCAGCTTAGACAAGTTAGCAAATCAGCCCCAGCATTTT
CASSLDKLANQPQHF
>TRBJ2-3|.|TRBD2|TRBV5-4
TGTGCCAGCAGCGGCGGGACTACCACAGATACGCAGTATTTT
CASSGGTTTDTQYF